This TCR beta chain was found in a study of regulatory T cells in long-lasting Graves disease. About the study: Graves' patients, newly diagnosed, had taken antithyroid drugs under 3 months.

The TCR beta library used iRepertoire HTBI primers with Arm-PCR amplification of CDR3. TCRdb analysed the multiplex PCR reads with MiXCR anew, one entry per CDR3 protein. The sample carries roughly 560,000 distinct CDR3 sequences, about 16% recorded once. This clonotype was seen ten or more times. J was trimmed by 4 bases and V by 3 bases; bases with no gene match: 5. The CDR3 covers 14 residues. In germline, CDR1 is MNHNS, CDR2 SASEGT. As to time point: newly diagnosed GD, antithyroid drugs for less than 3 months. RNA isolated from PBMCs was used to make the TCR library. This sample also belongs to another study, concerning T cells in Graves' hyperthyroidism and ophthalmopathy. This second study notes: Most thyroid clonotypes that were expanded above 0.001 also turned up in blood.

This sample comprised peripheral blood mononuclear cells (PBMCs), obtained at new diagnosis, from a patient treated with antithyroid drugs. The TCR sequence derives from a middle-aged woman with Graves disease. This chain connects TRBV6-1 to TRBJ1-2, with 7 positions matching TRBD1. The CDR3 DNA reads TGTGCCAGCAGTGACCGGGGACAGCCCTATGGCTACACCTTC. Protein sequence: CASSDRGQPYGYTF.